The 27 T cell receptor beta chains in this list originate from one sample, sequenced in a study of blood T cells in healthy people across ages. For the second PCR, which ran for about 6 to 11 cycles, a sample-barcoded 5' primer and a J-beta primer mix were used. Via MiXCR, TCRdb re-called the 5' RACE reads, giving one row per CDR3 protein. The data show around 500,000 distinct CDR3 sequences, 47% seen once. The sample taken for sequencing was blood. These receptors were collected from an elderly man in good health.

This rearrangement joins TRBV28 to TRBJ2-3, with D perhaps matching TRBD2 (6 bases). V lost 8 bases and J 6 bases, leaving 9 bases between the germline ends. Germline assignment: CDR1 MDHEN and CDR2 SYDVKM. The CDR3 runs to 11 residues. CDR3: CASPSADTQYF. The DNA for the CDR3 is TGTGCCAGCCCTAGCGCTGATACGCAGTATTTT.

This clonotype was recorded a few times. J is TRBJ2-5 and V is TRBV7-2; 9 bases align to TRBD1. CDR1 SGHTA and CDR2 FQGNSA come from the germline V gene. CDR3 length: 19 amino acids. Unmatched junction bases numbered 19, after V lost 5 bases and J lost 3 bases. DNA for the CDR3: TGTGCCAGCAGCCCTAGTTGGGGGACCTCGGGACAGGGTAAAGAGACCCAGTACTTC. This sequence encodes CASSPSWGTSGQGKETQYF.

J is TRBJ2-5 and V is TRBV10-2; 11 bases are a match to TRBD2. This CDR3 has 15 amino acids. Trimming at V came to 2 bases and at J to 1 base, leaving 0 bases not matched to a gene. From germline, CDR1 is WSHSY and CDR2 SAAADI. The CDR3 DNA sequence: TGCGCCAGCAGTGAGCTAGCGGGGGGCCAAGAGACCCAGTACTTC. It codes for CASSELAGGQETQYF.

V gene TRBV12-3 or TRBV12-4 combines with J gene TRBJ2-3; TRBD2 agrees at 7 bases. This CDR3 has 14 amino acids. V lost 3 bases to trimming and J lost 8 bases; unmatched junction nucleotides: 8. The CDR3: CASSFSGPLGTQYF. CDR3 bases: TGTGCCAGCAGTTTTAGCGGGCCGTTAGGTACGCAGTATTTT.

The chain has TRBV7-2 and TRBJ2-1; 9 nucleotides agree with TRBD2. The CDR3 extends over 18 amino acids. CDR1 is SGHTA and CDR2 is FQGNSA in the germline V gene. V was pared by 5 bases and J by 0 bases, with 11 bases of the junction left unmatched. CDR3 nucleotide sequence: TGTGCCAGCAGCGGGGGGCGGGATAGCGGGAGCTCCTACAATGAGCAGTTCTTC. It encodes CASSGGRDSGSSYNEQFF.

This clonotype was recorded a few times. The J gene is TRBJ2-6, the V gene TRBV28, with TRBD2 as a possible D gene (5 bases). The CDR3 has 15 residues. Germline V gene sequence: CDR1 MDHEN, CDR2 SYDVKM. Trimming stripped 3 bases from V and 1 base from J, with 7 bases between. In DNA, the CDR3 is TGTGCCAGCAGTTTCCAGCGGTCTGGGGCCAACGTCCTGACTTTC. The encoded protein is CASSFQRSGANVLTF.

This sequence joins TRBV15 and TRBJ1-5; 7 bases align to TRBD1. CDR1 and CDR2 (germline): LNHNV, YYDKDF (reference sequence). The CDR3 sequence is 13 residues long. With 6 bases clipped from V and 6 bases from J, the junction kept 5 bases outside the gene matches. DNA of the CDR3: TGTGCCACCAGACAGGGGATAACTCAGCCCCAGCATTTT. Residues: CATRQGITQPQHF.

The rearrangement links TRBV7-6 to TRBJ2-5; 8 bases match TRBD2. CDR3 length equals 15 residues. Germline V gene data show CDR1 as SGHVS and CDR2 as FNYEAQ. J gave up 11 bases and V 2 bases, and 13 bases lay outside the gene matches. For the CDR3, the DNA is TGTGCCAGCAGCTTAACAGCGGGGGTGATCAATGAGCAGTACTTC. Its translation is CASSLTAGVINEQYF.

At least ten counts were recorded for this clonotype. This chain links TRBV6-6 with TRBJ2-1, with TRBD2 matching over 13 bases. The length of the CDR3 is 15 residues. Germline assignment: CDR1 MNHNY and CDR2 SVGAGI (reference sequence). V was clipped by 6 bases and J by 8 bases; unmatched bases: 7. DNA of the CDR3: TGTGCCAGCAGGACCACTAGCGGGAGGGCCCATGAGCAGTTCTTC. Its protein product is CASRTTSGRAHEQFF.

This clonotype was seen a handful of times. This chain links TRBV29-1 with TRBJ1-1; 7 positions agree with TRBD1. The CDR3 length is 14 residues. The V segment lost 8 bases and the J segment 5 bases; nucleotides outside the gene matches: 14. In germline, CDR1 is SQVTM, CDR2 ANQGSEA. The DNA for the CDR3 is TGCAGCACCAGACAGGGTAGCTTGGGGACTGAAGCTTTCTTT. Its protein is CSTRQGSLGTEAFF.

This chain uses TRBV20-1 with TRBJ2-1, with D possibly TRBD2 on 6 matching bases. Germline V gene data show CDR1 as DFQATT and CDR2 as SNEGSKA (reference sequence). Trimming removed 4 bases from V and 14 bases from J, with 12 bases in between. The CDR3 is 10 amino acids. CDR3: CSAKWGEEFF. The CDR3 nucleotides are TGCAGTGCTAAGTGGGGGGAGGAGTTCTTC.

This chain links TRBV30 with TRBJ1-2, with a possible D match to TRBD1 (5 bases). This CDR3 has 13 amino acids. Germline V gives CDR1 GTSNPN, CDR2 SVGIG (reference sequence). Trimming took 3 bases from V and 8 from J, leaving 16 bases between them. CDR3: CAWSREGIRGYTF. The CDR3 DNA reads TGTGCCTGGAGCCGAGAGGGGATAAGGGGCTACACCTTC.

This clonotype was detected many times. The rearrangement uses TRBV4-3 and TRBJ1-2, with D perhaps TRBD1 (5 bases). The germline CDR1 and CDR2 sequences are LGHNA and YSLEER. The CDR3 has 13 amino acids. Trimming left V 0 bases short and J 7 bases short, with 9 bases between. The CDR3: CASSQDRGGGYTF. The CDR3 DNA sequence: TGCGCCAGCAGCCAAGACCGGGGGGGTGGCTACACCTTC.

The chain carries TRBV25-1 and TRBJ2-3; 12 bases line up with TRBD2. Losses at the gene ends were 5 bases for V and 2 bases for J; bases not matched to a gene: 11. The CDR3 has 18 amino acids. CDR1 MGHDK and CDR2 SYGVNS come from the germline V gene. The chain's CDR3 is CASSKTSGLAGITDTQYF. CDR3 DNA sequence: TGTGCCAGCAGTAAGACCTCGGGACTAGCGGGTATCACAGATACGCAGTATTTT.

This clonotype was counted between two and nine times. The chain combines TRBV6-2 or TRBV6-3 with TRBJ2-1, with 10 bases matching TRBD2. Germline V lookup: CDR1 MNHEY, CDR2 SVGEGT. The CDR3 totals 17 residues. V shed 0 bases and J 9 bases; nucleotides not matched to a gene: 11. CDR3 DNA sequence: TGTGCCAGCAGTTACTCCCTAAGAGCGGGAGGGCCCAGTGAGCAGTTCTTC. Encoded protein: CASSYSLRAGGPSEQFF.

The gene calls are TRBV7-2 and TRBJ2-1; weak D call: TRBD1 (5 bases). Germline V gives CDR1 SGHTA, CDR2 FQGNSA. The CDR3 contains 14 residues. V shed 7 bases and J shed 7 bases, with 17 bases lying between them. CDR3 residues: CASTREQGYNEQFF. The CDR3 DNA follows: TGTGCCAGCACCAGAGAGCAGGGCTATAATGAGCAGTTCTTC.

Comments on this clonotype: An end of the junction does not agree with germline; a read error may underlie this. This chain uses TRBV14 with TRBJ1-2; D gene uncertain. CDR1 SGHDN and CDR2 FVKESK come from the germline V gene. CDR3 length: 12 residues. The CDR3 nucleotides read TGTGCCAGCAGCCAAGGGTTGGTTGGCCACACCTTC. Its protein product is CASSQGLVGHTF.

This clonotype has just a few counts. The V gene is TRBV29-1, the J gene TRBJ1-5; D gene ambiguous. Germline values: CDR1 SQVTM, CDR2 ANQGSEA. The CDR3 length is 14 residues. Trimming stripped 4 bases from V and 6 bases from J, with 16 bases between. The CDR3 region has the DNA TGCAGCGTTGCCCGGGATCCAGAAGGTCAGCCCCAGCATTTT. Its protein is CSVARDPEGQPQHF.

This chain connects TRBV7-2 to TRBJ1-2; a possible D gene is TRBD1 (6 bases). Germline V gives CDR1 SGHTA, CDR2 FQGNSA. This CDR3 contains 14 residues. Trimming cost V 5 bases and J 0 bases, with 10 bases left between them. CDR3 sequence (DNA): TGTGCCAGCAGCGAGGGACAAACTAACTATGGCTACACCTTC. It is translated as CASSEGQTNYGYTF.

The rearrangement uses TRBV4-3 and TRBJ2-1; 8 positions match TRBD1. This CDR3 region has 15 residues. Germline values: CDR1 LGHNA, CDR2 YSLEER. With V trimmed by 4 bases and J by 6 bases, 8 bases remained unmatched. For the CDR3, the DNA is TGCGCCAGCAGCCCGTGGACAGGGAGTAGCAATGAGCAGTTCTTC. Its protein product is CASSPWTGSSNEQFF.

This clonotype was recorded a few times. The rearrangement joins TRBV20-1 to TRBJ2-3; TRBD2 is a possible D gene (6 bases). Germline V gene data show CDR1 as DFQATT and CDR2 as SNEGSKA (reference sequence). V was cut by 0 bases and J by 0 bases, with 10 bases left in between. The CDR3 has 15 amino acids. The CDR3 region has the DNA TGCAGTGCTAGAGATACTAGCAGGAGCACAGATACGCAGTATTTT. It specifies CSARDTSRSTDTQYF.

As for this clonotype: At one end, the junction sequence differs from germline, possibly due to a read error. The chain links TRBV27 to TRBJ1-2; 7 bases match TRBD1. Germline assignment: CDR1 MNHEY and CDR2 SMNVEV (reference sequence). The CDR3 has 14 residues. This CDR3 reads CANSPRQGGYGYTF. As DNA, the CDR3 is TGTGCCAACAGTCCCCGACAGGGAGGCTATGGCTACACCTTC.

The chain has TRBV7-2 and TRBJ2-7, with TRBD1 matching 7 bases. This CDR3 spans 15 amino acids. Trimming cost V 4 bases and J 5 bases; bases outside gene matches: 11. Per the germline V gene, CDR1 is SGHTA and CDR2 is FQGNSA. CDR3 in amino acids: CASSSRKFGTDEQYF. The DNA for the CDR3 is TGTGCCAGCAGCTCCCGAAAATTTGGGACAGACGAGCAGTACTTC.

In this sample, this clonotype turned up a few times. The chain employs TRBV12-3 or TRBV12-4 and TRBJ2-7; 11 bases are shared with TRBD2. The J segment lost 1 base and the V segment lost 6 bases, leaving 8 bases of the junction unmatched. The CDR3 extends over 16 amino acids. This chain's CDR3 is CASSLGLAGPSYEQYF. The CDR3, as DNA: TGTGCCAGCAGCCTAGGACTAGCGGGTCCGTCCTACGAGCAGTACTTC.

The chain combines TRBV2 with TRBJ2-1; D might be TRBD2 (6 bases). V gave up 4 bases and J gave up 9 bases, with 22 bases separating them. Germline-derived CDR1 and CDR2 are SNHLY and FYNNEI. CDR3 length: 16 amino acids. DNA of the CDR3: TGTGCCAGCAGTGGGTGGGGACGCAAGGCGGAGGGTGAGCAGTTCTTC. Translated, it gives CASSGWGRKAEGEQFF.

The chain recombines TRBV27 with TRBJ2-1; 8 nucleotides agree with TRBD1. The germline CDR1 and CDR2 sequences are MNHEY and SMNVEV (reference sequence). This CDR3 has 15 amino acids. The V segment lost 3 bases and the J segment 7 bases; nucleotides outside the gene matches: 8. CDR3 residues: CASSFGQGLWNEQFF. The CDR3, as DNA: TGTGCCAGCAGTTTTGGACAGGGTTTATGGAATGAGCAGTTCTTC.

The V and J genes are TRBV4-3 and TRBJ2-4; D possibly corresponds to TRBD2 (5 bases). From germline, CDR1 is LGHNA and CDR2 YSLEER. The V and J ends lost 0 bases and 11 bases respectively, with 14 bases between them. The CDR3 covers 14 residues. Written as DNA, the CDR3 is TGCGCCAGCAGCCAAGAGGCTAGCATCCACGTTCAGTACTTC. This encodes CASSQEASIHVQYF.